Listed here are 8 T cell receptor beta chains from one sample, sequenced in a study of cytomegalovirus exposure and HLA in healthy donors. This table comes from immunoSEQ multiplex PCR, and its TCRdb copy is limited to in-frame clones, with some not included. The sample lists roughly 150,000 clones, about nine tenths occurring once. The sample was PBMCs. The receptor set was obtained from a woman in her twenties or thirties in good health and CMV-seronegative.

This chain uses TRBV7-2 with TRBJ2-3; D not resolved. Trimming shortened V by 0 bases and J by 4 bases, and 5 bases separated the two germline ends. The CDR3 is 13 residues long. Germline V CDR1 and CDR2: SGHTA, FQGNSA. CDR3 bases: TGTGCCAGCAGCTTAGCGAGGCCAGATACGCAGTATTTT. It yields the protein CASSLARPDTQYF.

The gene calls are TRBV7-9 and TRBJ1-6; weak D call: TRBD1 (5 bases). The germline V and J ends were trimmed by 5 bases and 10 bases, with 21 bases remaining between them. The CDR3 extends over 16 amino acids. Per the germline V gene, CDR1 is SEHNR and CDR2 is FQNEAQ (reference sequence). The CDR3 is CASSPEWEGLRSPLHF. The CDR3 DNA sequence: TGTGCCAGCAGCCCGGAGTGGGAGGGGCTGCGGTCACCCCTCCACTTT.

The rearrangement joins TRBV13 to TRBJ1-3, with 8 bases lining up with TRBD1. Germline V gene lookup returns CDR1 PRHDT and CDR2 FYEKMQ (reference sequence). Trimming took 5 bases from V and 5 from J; bases not matched to a gene: 8. This CDR3 spans 15 amino acids. CDR3 sequence: CASSPGQAARNTIYF. The CDR3 nucleotides read TGTGCCAGCAGCCCGGGACAGGCGGCGCGAAACACCATATATTTT.

The chain links TRBV4-1 to TRBJ2-7; 7 bases map to TRBD1. The germline V gene encodes CDR1 MGHRA and CDR2 YSYEKL. The J segment lost 3 bases and the V segment lost 1 base, leaving 6 bases of the junction unmatched. CDR3 length: 15 amino acids. The CDR3 nucleotides are TGCGCCAGCAGCCAAGCCCCGGGACAGAACTACGAGCAGTACTTC. Translated, it gives CASSQAPGQNYEQYF.

V gene TRBV5-1 combines with J gene TRBJ2-1; the D gene could be TRBD1 or TRBD2 (6 bases each). Trimming removed 4 bases at V and 6 bases at J, with 14 bases between. The CDR3 totals 14 residues. CDR1 is SGHRS and CDR2 is YFSETQ in the germline V gene. In nucleotides, the CDR3 is TGCGCCAGCAGCAGTAACGGGGGCCGCAATGAGCAGTTCTTC. It yields the protein CASSSNGGRNEQFF.

This clone showed up just once. CDR3 residues: CASSSGGFLAGLETQYF. The DNA of the CDR3 is TGCGCCAGCAGCTCAGGCGGTTTTTTAGCGGGGTTGGAGACCCAGTACTTC. This chain connects TRBV5-1 to TRBJ2-5, with TRBD2 matching 8 bases. The trim removed 3 bases at V and 5 bases at J, leaving 15 bases unmatched. The germline CDR1 and CDR2 sequences are SGHRS and YFSETQ. The CDR3 spans 17 residues.

This clone showed up just a few times. The chain has TRBV6-4 and TRBJ2-5; 8 bases align to TRBD1. V gave up 6 bases and J gave up 4 bases; unmatched junction bases: 4. Germline CDR1 and CDR2: MRHNA and SNTAGT. CDR3 length: 13 amino acids. CDR3: CASSPTGVETQYF. CDR3 bases: TGTGCCAGCAGCCCGACAGGGGTAGAGACCCAGTACTTC.

The V and J genes are TRBV7-3 and TRBJ2-1; 11 nucleotides line up with TRBD2. The CDR3 consists of 14 residues. Germline V CDR1 and CDR2: SGHTA, FQGTGA. V was pared by 3 bases and J by 6 bases, with 1 base of the junction left unmatched. CDR3 loop: CASSFTSGSNEQFF. CDR3 DNA sequence: TGTGCCAGCAGCTTCACTAGCGGGAGCAATGAGCAGTTCTTC.